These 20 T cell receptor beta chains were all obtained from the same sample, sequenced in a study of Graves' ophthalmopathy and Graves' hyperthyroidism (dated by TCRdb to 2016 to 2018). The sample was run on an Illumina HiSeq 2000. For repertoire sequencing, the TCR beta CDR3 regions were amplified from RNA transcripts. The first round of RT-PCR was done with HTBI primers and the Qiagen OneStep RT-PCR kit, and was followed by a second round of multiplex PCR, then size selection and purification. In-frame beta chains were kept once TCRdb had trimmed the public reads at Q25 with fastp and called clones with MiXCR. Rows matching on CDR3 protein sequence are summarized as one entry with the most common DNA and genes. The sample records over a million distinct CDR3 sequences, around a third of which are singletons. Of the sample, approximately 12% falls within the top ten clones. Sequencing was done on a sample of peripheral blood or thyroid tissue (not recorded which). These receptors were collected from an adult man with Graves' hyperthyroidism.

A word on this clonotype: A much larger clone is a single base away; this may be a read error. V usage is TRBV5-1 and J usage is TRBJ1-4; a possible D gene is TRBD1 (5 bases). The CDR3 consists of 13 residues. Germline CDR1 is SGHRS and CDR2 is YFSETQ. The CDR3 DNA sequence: TGCGCCAGCAGCCGGGGCGACAGTGAAAAACTGTGTTTT. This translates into CASSRGDSEKLCF. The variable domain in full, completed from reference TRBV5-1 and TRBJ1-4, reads KAGVTQTPRYLIKTRGQQVTLSCSPISGHRSVSWYQQTPGQGLQFLFEYFSETQRNKGNFPGRFSGRQFSNSRSEMNVSTLELGDSALYLCASSRGDSEKLCFGSGTQLSVL.

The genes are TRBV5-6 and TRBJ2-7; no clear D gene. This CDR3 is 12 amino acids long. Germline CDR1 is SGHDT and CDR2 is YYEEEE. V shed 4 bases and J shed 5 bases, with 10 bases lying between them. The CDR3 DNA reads TGTGCCAGCAGCAGGGTTTCCCACGAGCAGTACTTC. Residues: CASSRVSHEQYF. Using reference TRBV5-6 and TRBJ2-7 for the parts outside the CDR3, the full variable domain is DAGVTQSPTHLIKTRGQQVTLRCSPKSGHDTVSWYQQALGQGPQFIFQYYEEEERQRGNFPDRFSGHQFPNYSSELNVNALLLGDSALYLCASSRVSHEQYFGPGTRLTVT.

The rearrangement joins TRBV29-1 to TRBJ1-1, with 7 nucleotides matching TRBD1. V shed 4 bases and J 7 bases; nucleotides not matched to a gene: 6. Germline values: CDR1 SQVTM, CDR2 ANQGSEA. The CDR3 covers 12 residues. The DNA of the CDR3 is TGCAGCGTTGGACAGGGTGGAAATGAAGCTTTCTTT. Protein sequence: CSVGQGGNEAFF.

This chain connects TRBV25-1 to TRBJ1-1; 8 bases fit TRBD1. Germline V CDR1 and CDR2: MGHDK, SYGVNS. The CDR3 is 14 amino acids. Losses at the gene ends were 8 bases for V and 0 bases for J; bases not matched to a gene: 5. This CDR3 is CASARQGMNTEAFF. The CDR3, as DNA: TGTGCCAGCGCCCGACAGGGGATGAACACTGAAGCTTTCTTT.

The CDR3 protein is CASSQATYYEQYF. CDR3 in DNA: TGTGCCAGCAGCCAGGCCACTTACTACGAGCAGTACTTC. The chain has TRBV11-3 and TRBJ2-7, with D unclear. The ends were cut back, 5 bases at V and 3 bases at J, with 11 bases in the middle. CDR1 and CDR2 (germline): SGHNT, YENEEA. CDR3 size: 13 residues.

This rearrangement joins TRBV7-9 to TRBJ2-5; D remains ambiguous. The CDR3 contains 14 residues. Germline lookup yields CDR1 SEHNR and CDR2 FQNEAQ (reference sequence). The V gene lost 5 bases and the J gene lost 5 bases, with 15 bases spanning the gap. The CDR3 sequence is CASSPDLQRETQYF. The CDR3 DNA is TGTGCCAGCAGCCCCGATTTGCAGAGGGAGACCCAGTACTTC.

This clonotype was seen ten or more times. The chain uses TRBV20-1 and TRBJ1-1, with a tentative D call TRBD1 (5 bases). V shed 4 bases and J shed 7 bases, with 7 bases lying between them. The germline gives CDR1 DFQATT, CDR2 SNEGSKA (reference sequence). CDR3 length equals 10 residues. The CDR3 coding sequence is TGCAGTGCTAACCAGGGTGAAGCTTTCTTT. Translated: CSANQGEAFF.

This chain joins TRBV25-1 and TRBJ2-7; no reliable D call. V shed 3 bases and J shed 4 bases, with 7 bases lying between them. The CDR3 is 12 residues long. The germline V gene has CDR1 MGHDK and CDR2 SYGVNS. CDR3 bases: TGTGCCAGCAGTGACGGAAAATACGAGCAGTACTTC. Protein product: CASSDGKYEQYF.

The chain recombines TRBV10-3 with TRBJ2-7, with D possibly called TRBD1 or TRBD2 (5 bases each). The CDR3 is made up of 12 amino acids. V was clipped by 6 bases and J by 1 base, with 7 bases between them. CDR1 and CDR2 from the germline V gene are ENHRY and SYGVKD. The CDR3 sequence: CAIRRGSYEQYF. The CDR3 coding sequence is TGTGCCATCAGGAGGGGTTCCTACGAGCAGTACTTC.

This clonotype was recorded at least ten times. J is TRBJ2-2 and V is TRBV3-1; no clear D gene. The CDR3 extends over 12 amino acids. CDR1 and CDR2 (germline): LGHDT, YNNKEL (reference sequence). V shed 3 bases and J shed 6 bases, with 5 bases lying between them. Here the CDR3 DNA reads TGTGCCAGCAGCCAGGGCGCCGGGGAGCTGTTTTTT. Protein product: CASSQGAGELFF.

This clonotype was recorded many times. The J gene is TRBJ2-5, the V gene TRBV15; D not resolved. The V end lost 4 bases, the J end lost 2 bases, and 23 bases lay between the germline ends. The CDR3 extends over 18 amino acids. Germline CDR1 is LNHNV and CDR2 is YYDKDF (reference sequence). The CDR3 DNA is TGTGCCACCAGCAAGCCCTGGGGTCGTGTAGGTACTCAAGAGACCCAGTACTTC. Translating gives CATSKPWGRVGTQETQYF.

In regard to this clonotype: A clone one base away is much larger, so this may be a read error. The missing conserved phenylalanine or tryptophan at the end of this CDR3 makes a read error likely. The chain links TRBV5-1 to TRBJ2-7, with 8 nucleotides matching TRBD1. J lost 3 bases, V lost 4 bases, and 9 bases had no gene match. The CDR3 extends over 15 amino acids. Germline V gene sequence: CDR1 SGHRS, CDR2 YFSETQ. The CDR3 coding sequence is TGCGCCAGCAGCCTGGGACAGGTGGAGAACTACGAGCAGTACCTC. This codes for CASSLGQVENYEQYL.

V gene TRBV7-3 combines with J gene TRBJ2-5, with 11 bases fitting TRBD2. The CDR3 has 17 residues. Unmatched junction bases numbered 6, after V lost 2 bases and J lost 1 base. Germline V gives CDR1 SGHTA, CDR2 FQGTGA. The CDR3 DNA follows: TGTGCCAGCAGCTTATTTTCGACTAGCGGGGTCCAAGAGACCCAGTACTTC. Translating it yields CASSLFSTSGVQETQYF.

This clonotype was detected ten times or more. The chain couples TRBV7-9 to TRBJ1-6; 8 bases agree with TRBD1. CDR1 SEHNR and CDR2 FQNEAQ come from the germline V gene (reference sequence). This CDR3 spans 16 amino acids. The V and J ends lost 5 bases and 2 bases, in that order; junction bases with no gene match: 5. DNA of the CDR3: TGTGCCAGCAGCATGGACAGGGCCGCCTATAATTCACCCCTCCACTTT. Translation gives CASSMDRAAYNSPLHF.

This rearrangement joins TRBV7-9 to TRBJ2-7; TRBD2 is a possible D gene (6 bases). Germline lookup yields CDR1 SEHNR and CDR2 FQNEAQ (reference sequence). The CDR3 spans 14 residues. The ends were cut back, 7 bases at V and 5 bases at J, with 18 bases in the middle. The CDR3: CASTDTGGRDEQYF. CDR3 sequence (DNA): TGTGCCAGCACCGACACCGGGGGACGGGACGAGCAGTACTTC.

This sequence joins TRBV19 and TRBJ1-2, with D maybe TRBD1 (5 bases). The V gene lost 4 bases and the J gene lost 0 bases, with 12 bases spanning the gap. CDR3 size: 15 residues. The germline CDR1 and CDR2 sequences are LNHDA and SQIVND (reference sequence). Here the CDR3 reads CASSTRGSANYGYTF. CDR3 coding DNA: TGTGCCAGTAGTACGAGGGGTTCCGCTAACTATGGCTACACCTTC.

The CDR3 nucleotides read TGTGCCAGCAGAAAGACAGCCGGGAGAACTCAGCCCCAGCATTTT. Its protein is CASRKTAGRTQPQHF. V and J are TRBV6-5 and TRBJ1-5; perhaps TRBD1 as D (5 bases). Germline CDR1 is MNHEY and CDR2 is SVGAGI. The CDR3 is made up of 15 amino acids. V lost 6 bases to trimming and J lost 6 bases, with 18 bases between them.

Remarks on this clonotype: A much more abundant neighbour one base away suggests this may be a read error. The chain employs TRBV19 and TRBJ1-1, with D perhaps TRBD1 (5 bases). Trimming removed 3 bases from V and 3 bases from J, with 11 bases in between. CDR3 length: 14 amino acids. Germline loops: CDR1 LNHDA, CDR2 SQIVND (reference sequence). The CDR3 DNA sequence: TGTGCCAGTAGTATTGTAGGGACGGACACTGAAGCTTTCTTT. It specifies CASSIVGTDTEAFF.

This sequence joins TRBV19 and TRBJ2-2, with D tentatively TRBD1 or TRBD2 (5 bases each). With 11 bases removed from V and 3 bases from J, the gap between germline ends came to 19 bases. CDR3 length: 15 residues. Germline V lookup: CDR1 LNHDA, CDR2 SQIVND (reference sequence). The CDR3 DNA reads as TGTGCCGGAAACCGGGGACCGCCCCACACCGGGGAGCTGTTTTTT. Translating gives CAGNRGPPHTGELFF. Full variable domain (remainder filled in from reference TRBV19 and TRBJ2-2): DGGITQSPKYLFRKEGQNVTLSCEQNLNHDAMYWYRQDPGQGLRLIYYSQIVNDFQKGDIAEGYSVSREKKESFPLTVTSAQKNPTAFYLCAGNRGPPHTGELFFGEGSRLTVL.

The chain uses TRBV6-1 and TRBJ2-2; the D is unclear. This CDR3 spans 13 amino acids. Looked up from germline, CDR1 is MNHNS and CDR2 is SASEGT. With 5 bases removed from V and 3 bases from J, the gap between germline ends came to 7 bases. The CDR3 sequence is CASSLYDTGELFF. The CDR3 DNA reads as TGTGCCAGCAGTTTATACGACACCGGGGAGCTGTTTTTT.